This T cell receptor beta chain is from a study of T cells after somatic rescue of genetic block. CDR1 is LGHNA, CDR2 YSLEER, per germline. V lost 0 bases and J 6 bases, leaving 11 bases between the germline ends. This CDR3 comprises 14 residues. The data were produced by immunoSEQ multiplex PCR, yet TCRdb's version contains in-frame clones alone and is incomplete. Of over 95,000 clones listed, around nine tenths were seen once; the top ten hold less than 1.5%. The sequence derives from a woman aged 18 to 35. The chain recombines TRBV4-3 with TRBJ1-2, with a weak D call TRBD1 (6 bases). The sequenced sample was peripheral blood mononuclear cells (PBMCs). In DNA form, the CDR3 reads TGCGCCAGCAGCCAAGATCCAAGGGGGGATGGCTACACCTTC. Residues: CASSQDPRGDGYTF.